The TCR beta chain under discussion was sequenced for a study of cytomegalovirus exposure and HLA in healthy donors. General observations from the study: A further, later analysis showed that HLA-associated TCR beta chains (compared with equally common others) were more clonally expanded. The listing of 150 or so TCR beta chains classed them as cytomegalovirus-associated.

As for this clone: Its antigen is as yet unknown.

60 Vbeta and 13 Jbeta primers were used in PCR. Generated by immunoSEQ multiplex PCR, the TCRdb table keeps only in-frame clones and is missing some. The sample comprises 120,000 to 150,000 clones, 76% of which are singletons, and 1.5% to 2% rests with the top ten. The CDR3 runs to 14 residues. The germline V gene has CDR1 SGHRS and CDR2 YFSETQ. Trimming removed 3 bases from V and 7 bases from J; junction bases left unmatched: 7. Healthy donors of bone marrow made up the group. Sequenced material: PBMCs. V gene TRBV5-1 combines with J gene TRBJ2-4, with 7 positions matching TRBD1. The sequence was collected from a woman aged 40 to 49 in good health and CMV-seronegative. CDR3 in DNA: TGCGCCAGCAGCTATGAGGGGGCGCCGAACATTCAGTACTTC. Its protein is CASSYEGAPNIQYF.